This T cell receptor beta chain was captured in a study of T cell changes during pregnancy in multiple sclerosis. Generated by immunoSEQ multiplex PCR, the TCRdb table keeps only in-frame clones and is missing some. The table includes some 73,000 clones, about 92% detected once. The sample here was peripheral blood, taken in the third trimester of pregnancy. This TCR was sampled from a female donor in good health, enrolled as a control in a pregnancy study.

This CDR3 is CASTAKLNTEAFF. The CDR3 coding sequence is TGTGCCAGCACCGCGAAGTTAAACACTGAAGCTTTCTTT. The chain carries TRBV7-8 and TRBJ1-1; D unresolved. V gave up 7 bases and J gave up 2 bases, with 11 bases separating them. The CDR3 has 13 residues. Germline assignment: CDR1 SGHVS and CDR2 FQNEAQ.